Listed here are 17 T cell receptor beta chains from one sample, sequenced in a study of identical twins. TCRdb redid the calling of the 5' RACE reads with MiXCR, one entry per CDR3 protein. The table shows some 190,000 distinct CDR3 sequences, with 15% to 20% occurring only once. The same data also went into a second study, on T cells expressing NK-cell markers.

Sequencing input: CD8+ T cells sorted from blood. All receptors come from a young woman in good health.

This clonotype was detected a few times. The chain couples TRBV19 to TRBJ2-1, with D perhaps matching TRBD2 (6 bases). CDR1 and CDR2 (germline): LNHDA, SQIVND (reference sequence). The germline V and J ends were trimmed by 2 bases and 0 bases, with 8 bases remaining between them. The CDR3 length is 15 residues. In DNA, the CDR3 is TGTGCCAGTAGTATAAACGGGGGCTCCTACAATGAGCAGTTCTTC. This translates into CASSINGGSYNEQFF.

This clonotype showed up many times. The genes are TRBV29-1 and TRBJ2-1; either TRBD1 or TRBD2 may fit D (5 bases each). Germline CDR1 is SQVTM and CDR2 is ANQGSEA. The V gene lost 3 bases and the J gene lost 15 bases, with 18 bases spanning the gap. This CDR3 is built from 12 residues. The CDR3 DNA follows: TGCAGCGTTGAGGATGTCGGGACCCGGATGTTCTTC. Translated, it gives CSVEDVGTRMFF.

This clonotype turned up a few times. This chain joins TRBV20-1 and TRBJ2-1, with D unclear. Per the germline V gene, CDR1 is DFQATT and CDR2 is SNEGSKA (reference sequence). V lost 6 bases to trimming and J lost 0 bases, with 9 bases between them. The CDR3 contains 13 residues. This CDR3 is CSADVNSYNEQFF. The DNA of the CDR3 is TGCAGTGCCGACGTAAACTCCTACAATGAGCAGTTCTTC.

The chain carries TRBV5-1 and TRBJ1-4; 8 nucleotides match TRBD1. Germline assignment: CDR1 SGHRS and CDR2 YFSETQ. The junction had 9 bases not matched to a gene; V was cut back by 4 bases and J by 4 bases. The CDR3 consists of 16 residues. In nucleotides, the CDR3 is TGCGCCAGCAGCCTTATCCAGGGGGCCCATAATGAAAAACTGTTTTTT. It translates to CASSLIQGAHNEKLFF.

This clonotype was seen more than once but under ten times. This chain joins TRBV5-6 and TRBJ2-2; 12 bases map to TRBD2. After removal of 0 bases from V and 3 bases from J, the junction contained 9 bases not matched to a gene. CDR3 size: 19 residues. Germline values: CDR1 SGHDT, CDR2 YYEEEE. The CDR3 here is CASSLGLGLAGFDTGELFF. CDR3 sequence (DNA): TGTGCCAGCAGCTTGGGGCTGGGACTAGCGGGCTTTGACACCGGGGAGCTGTTTTTT. The full variable domain, rest sourced from reference TRBV5-6 and TRBJ2-2, is DAGVTQSPTHLIKTRGQQVTLRCSPKSGHDTVSWYQQALGQGPQFIFQYYEEEERQRGNFPDRFSGHQFPNYSSELNVNALLLGDSALYLCASSLGLGLAGFDTGELFFGEGSRLTVL.

The chain employs TRBV27 and TRBJ2-1; 8 nucleotides match TRBD2. V gave up 5 bases and J gave up 5 bases; unmatched junction bases: 11. This CDR3 is built from 16 residues. Germline values: CDR1 MNHEY, CDR2 SMNVEV (reference sequence). The CDR3 sequence is CASSPLSGRGNNEQFF. The CDR3 DNA follows: TGTGCCAGCAGTCCCTTGAGCGGGAGAGGTAACAATGAGCAGTTCTTC.

This clonotype has only a few counts. The rearrangement joins TRBV7-9 to TRBJ2-1; D call uncertain. There are 15 residues in the CDR3. The V gene's germline CDR1 is SEHNR and CDR2 FQNEAQ (reference sequence). The V and J ends lost 2 bases and 0 bases respectively, with 8 bases between them. CDR3 amino acids: CASSLQVSSYNEQFF. The CDR3 DNA is TGTGCCAGCAGCTTACAGGTTAGCTCCTACAATGAGCAGTTCTTC.

This clonotype was picked up a small number of times. The V call is TRBV7-3, the J call TRBJ2-1; perhaps TRBD2 as D (6 bases). V lost 0 bases, J lost 5 bases, and 17 bases lay in between. The CDR3 length is 17 residues. The germline CDR1 and CDR2 sequences are SGHTA and FQGTGA. CDR3 sequence (DNA): TGTGCCAGCAGCTTAACGTATTCTCGCGGGACCCACAATGAGCAGTTCTTC. As protein: CASSLTYSRGTHNEQFF.

This clonotype came up a few times. The chain is built from TRBV27 and TRBJ1-2; D uncertain. CDR1 is MNHEY and CDR2 is SMNVEV in the germline V gene (reference sequence). The CDR3 has 14 amino acids. Trimming took 0 bases from V and 4 from J, leaving 9 bases between them. The CDR3 region is CASSLSPWSYGYTF. The CDR3 DNA follows: TGTGCCAGCAGTTTATCCCCTTGGTCCTATGGCTACACCTTC.

This clonotype was seen at least ten times. This sequence joins TRBV20-1 and TRBJ2-1, with D possibly being TRBD2 (5 bases). V was trimmed by 6 bases and J by 0 bases, leaving 12 bases between them. From germline, CDR1 is DFQATT and CDR2 SNEGSKA (reference sequence). The length of the CDR3 is 14 residues. The CDR3 nucleotides read TGCAGTGCGCCTACTAGAAACTCCTACAATGAGCAGTTCTTC. Translating gives CSAPTRNSYNEQFF.

In this sample, this clonotype turned up a few times. The rearrangement uses TRBV11-2 and TRBJ2-1; possible D gene TRBD1, 6 bases. Trimming took 5 bases from V and 1 from J, leaving 15 bases between them. This CDR3 region has 16 residues. Germline-derived CDR1 and CDR2 are SGHAT and FQNNGV. CDR3 sequence reads: CASSPGVLLSYNEQFF. CDR3 nucleotide sequence: TGTGCCAGCAGCCCAGGGGTGTTACTGTCCTACAATGAGCAGTTCTTC.

CDR3 in amino acids: CASPVQAVTDTQYF. The CDR3 DNA reads as TGTGCCAGCCCTGTGCAGGCCGTCACAGATACGCAGTATTTT. This chain uses TRBV11-2 with TRBJ2-3; no definite D call. The CDR3 runs 14 residues. Germline V CDR1 and CDR2: SGHAT, FQNNGV. V dropped 8 bases and J dropped 2 bases, with 14 bases sitting between them.

This clonotype occurred many times. CDR3 amino acids: CASNDPGQAYLSSYEQYF. As DNA, the CDR3 is TGTGCCAGCAACGACCCGGGACAGGCCTATCTAAGCTCCTACGAGCAGTACTTC. The chain joins TRBV11-2 to TRBJ2-7, with 8 bases lining up with TRBD1. Germline V gene lookup returns CDR1 SGHAT and CDR2 FQNNGV. This CDR3 is 18 amino acids long. V shed 7 bases and J 0 bases; nucleotides not matched to a gene: 17.

J is TRBJ2-5 and V is TRBV3-1; TRBD2 matches 9 bases. In germline, CDR1 is LGHDT, CDR2 YNNKEL (reference sequence). The CDR3 runs 15 residues. Trimming at V came to 4 bases and at J to 5 bases, leaving 8 bases not matched to a gene. CDR3 loop: CASSRSAGGQETQYF. In DNA form, the CDR3 reads TGTGCCAGCAGCCGCTCCGCGGGGGGGCAGGAGACCCAGTACTTC.

The gene calls are TRBV4-3 and TRBJ2-7; tentative D call: TRBD2 (5 bases). CDR1 and CDR2 (germline): LGHNA, YSLEER. V lost 0 bases and J lost 1, with 10 bases in between. The CDR3 runs to 15 residues. The CDR3 reads CASSQENRGSYEQYF. In DNA, the CDR3 is TGCGCCAGCAGCCAAGAGAACCGGGGATCCTACGAGCAGTACTTC.

In its sample, this clonotype was seen many times. The V gene is TRBV6-5, the J gene TRBJ1-1, with a possible D match to TRBD1 (5 bases). Germline-derived CDR1 and CDR2 are MNHEY and SVGAGI. V lost 2 bases, J lost 6 bases, and 10 bases lay in between. The CDR3 covers 13 residues. Here the CDR3 reads CASSYQGWAEAFF. In DNA, the CDR3 is TGTGCCAGCAGTTACCAGGGTTGGGCTGAAGCTTTCTTT.

The chain has TRBV9 and TRBJ2-1; D is undetermined. CDR3 length equals 16 residues. Germline V CDR1 and CDR2: SGDLS, YYNGEE. V lost 4 bases and J 1 base, leaving 15 bases between the germline ends. The CDR3 DNA reads TGTGCCAGCAGCCCCCCCGGTGCGAGTTCCTACAATGAGCAGTTCTTC. Its translation: CASSPPGASSYNEQFF. Complete variable domain (other parts from reference TRBV9 and TRBJ2-1): DSGVTQTPKHLITATGQRVTLRCSPRSGDLSVYWYQQSLDQGLQFLIQYYNGEERAKGNILERFSAQQFPDLHSELNLSSLELGDSALYFCASSPPGASSYNEQFFGPGTRLTVL.